A single sample is the source of the 19 T cell receptor beta chains below, sequenced in a study of blood T cell repertoires in COVID-19. TCRdb's copy holds only in-frame clones and misses some; the assay was immunoSEQ multiplex PCR. The sample lists roughly 170,000 clones, about 80% occurring once. The sample comprised peripheral blood. Receptors were obtained from a human donor in a cohort sampled during active COVID-19.

This rearrangement joins TRBV5-6 to TRBJ2-1, with a tentative D call TRBD2 (6 bases). Germline CDR1 and CDR2: SGHDT and YYEEEE. This CDR3 contains 13 residues. Trimming took 5 bases from V and 4 from J, leaving 10 bases between them. The CDR3 loop is CASRPSGYNEQFF. As DNA, the CDR3 is TGTGCCAGCAGGCCCAGCGGGTACAATGAGCAGTTCTTC.

The chain uses TRBV18 and TRBJ1-6; possibly TRBD1 for D (6 bases). CDR3 length: 15 amino acids. The V end was cut by 0 bases, the J end by 7 bases, with 10 bases between. Germline assignment: CDR1 KGHSH and CDR2 LQKENI. Written as DNA, the CDR3 is TGTGCCAGCTCACCACCACAGGGTGAGAATTCACCCCTCCACTTT. Translation: CASSPPQGENSPLHF.

The V and J genes are TRBV15 and TRBJ1-1; 9 nucleotides agree with TRBD1. The germline gives CDR1 LNHNV, CDR2 YYDKDF (reference sequence). J lost 1 base, V lost 1 base, and 4 bases had no gene match. The CDR3 spans 16 residues. The CDR3 loop is CATSRGQGVTNTEAFF. DNA for the CDR3: TGTGCCACCAGCAGAGGACAGGGGGTTACGAACACTGAAGCTTTCTTT.

This chain uses TRBV7-6 with TRBJ2-1; 10 positions match TRBD1. J lost 8 bases, V lost 4 bases, and 8 bases had no gene match. Per the germline V gene, CDR1 is SGHVS and CDR2 is FNYEAQ. This CDR3 comprises 15 residues. The CDR3 loop reads CASSWRQGARDEQFF. CDR3 bases: TGTGCCAGCAGCTGGAGACAGGGGGCGAGGGATGAGCAGTTCTTC.

The chain links TRBV5-8 to TRBJ1-3, with 8 nucleotides matching TRBD1. The CDR3 totals 15 residues. V dropped 4 bases and J dropped 4; count of bases not matched to a gene: 7. Looked up from germline, CDR1 is SGHTS and CDR2 is YDEGEE. CDR3 in amino acids: CASSTWTGSGNTIYF. The CDR3 bases are TGTGCCAGCAGCACCTGGACAGGGTCAGGAAACACCATATATTTT.

V and J are TRBV5-8 and TRBJ2-7; the D is unclear. Germline V lookup: CDR1 SGHTS, CDR2 YDEGEE. The CDR3 totals 13 residues. Trimming stripped 2 bases from V and 3 bases from J, with 9 bases between. In nucleotides, the CDR3 is TGTGCCAGCAGCTTAAATCCGGGCTACGAGCAGTACTTC. Protein: CASSLNPGYEQYF.

V usage is TRBV29-1 and J usage is TRBJ1-4, with D tentatively TRBD1 (6 bases). The CDR3 is 14 residues long. Germline loops: CDR1 SQVTM, CDR2 ANQGSEA. The V gene lost 4 bases and the J gene lost 4 bases, with 13 bases spanning the gap. The CDR3 DNA follows: TGCAGCGTTGGGCCGGACAGAATTAATGAAAAACTGTTTTTT. This translates into CSVGPDRINEKLFF.

Written as DNA, the CDR3 is TGTGCCAGCAGTGTAGAGTCCGGGGCCTACGAGCAGTACTTC. Its protein product is CASSVESGAYEQYF. The rearrangement joins TRBV2 to TRBJ2-7; D might be TRBD2 (5 bases). This CDR3 spans 14 amino acids. Germline CDR1 reads SNHLY; CDR2 reads FYNNEI. With 4 bases removed from V and 2 bases from J, the gap between germline ends came to 12 bases.

This chain joins TRBV19 and TRBJ2-7; no definite D call. Germline CDR1 reads LNHDA; CDR2 reads SQIVND (reference sequence). Trimming cost V 1 base and J 2 bases, with 12 bases left between them. This CDR3 is built from 15 residues. CDR3 DNA sequence: TGTGCCAGTAGTATAGGATATTCCCCTACCTACGAGCAGTACTTC. Translated: CASSIGYSPTYEQYF.

V and J are TRBV12-3 or TRBV12-4 and TRBJ2-2; D is unresolved. This CDR3 spans 13 amino acids. V dropped 4 bases and J dropped 4 bases, with 7 bases sitting between them. Here the CDR3 reads CASSYAGTGELFF. DNA for the CDR3: TGTGCCAGCAGTTACGCCGGCACCGGGGAGCTGTTTTTT.

The chain couples TRBV2 to TRBJ1-5; 7 nucleotides align to TRBD1. Germline-derived CDR1 and CDR2 are SNHLY and FYNNEI. V gave up 4 bases and J gave up 6 bases; unmatched junction bases: 3. This CDR3 is 13 amino acids long. CDR3 nucleotide sequence: TGTGCCAGCAGTGGACAGGGTGCTCAGCCCCAGCATTTT. This sequence encodes CASSGQGAQPQHF. The full variable domain, with the rest looked up from reference TRBV2 and TRBJ1-5, is EPEVTQTPSHQVTQMGQEVILRCVPISNHLYFYWYRQILGQKVEFLVSFYNNEISEKSEIFDDQFSVERPDGSNFTLKIRSTKLEDSAMYFCASSGQGAQPQHFGDGTRLSIL.

The V and J genes are TRBV5-1 and TRBJ2-3; D may be TRBD2 (6 bases). Germline-derived CDR1 and CDR2 are SGHRS and YFSETQ. V was shortened by 6 bases and J by 6 bases, with 20 bases between the two germline ends. The CDR3 loop spans 15 amino acids. In nucleotides, the CDR3 is TGCGCCAGCACTTGGTCGGAACGCGGGGTGGATACGCAGTATTTT. It translates to CASTWSERGVDTQYF.

V usage is TRBV11-2 and J usage is TRBJ2-1; 12 nucleotides line up with TRBD2. Germline assignment: CDR1 SGHAT and CDR2 FQNNGV. The CDR3 runs 14 residues. V lost 8 bases, J lost 5 bases, and 4 bases stayed unmatched. CDR3 in DNA: TGTGCCAGCGCCCTAGCGGGGGGGGACAATGAGCAGTTCTTC. Residues: CASALAGGDNEQFF.

The gene calls are TRBV2 and TRBJ1-1, with 10 bases fitting TRBD1. J was trimmed by 3 bases and V by 4 bases; bases with no gene match: 5. Germline lookup yields CDR1 SNHLY and CDR2 FYNNEI. CDR3 size: 15 residues. The CDR3 nucleotides read TGTGCCAGCAGTGGTGACAGGGGGCCTGACACTGAAGCTTTCTTT. It encodes CASSGDRGPDTEAFF. Full variable domain (missing parts from reference TRBV2 and TRBJ1-1): EPEVTQTPSHQVTQMGQEVILRCVPISNHLYFYWYRQILGQKVEFLVSFYNNEISEKSEIFDDQFSVERPDGSNFTLKIRSTKLEDSAMYFCASSGDRGPDTEAFFGQGTRLTVV.

The genes are TRBV5-1 and TRBJ2-1, with 10 bases that match TRBD2. Germline V gene data show CDR1 as SGHRS and CDR2 as YFSETQ. The CDR3 is 16 amino acids. The V and J ends lost 5 bases and 5 bases, in that order; junction bases with no gene match: 10. The CDR3 sequence: CASSFASGGFNNEQFF. The CDR3 nucleotides are TGCGCCAGCAGTTTCGCTAGCGGGGGTTTCAACAATGAGCAGTTCTTC.

The rearrangement links TRBV9 to TRBJ2-1; tentative D call: TRBD1 (5 bases). The ends were cut back, 0 bases at V and 2 bases at J, with 12 bases in the middle. CDR1 SGDLS and CDR2 YYNGEE come from the germline V gene. There are 16 residues in the CDR3. The CDR3 is CASSVDVAGTYNEQFF. The CDR3 DNA reads as TGTGCCAGCAGCGTAGACGTGGCAGGGACCTACAATGAGCAGTTCTTC.

The CDR3 bases are TGTGCCAGCAGTTCTTCTAGCGGGGGAGACACCGGGGAGCTGTTTTTT. Amino acids: CASSSSSGGDTGELFF. J is TRBJ2-2 and V is TRBV7-3; 10 bases match TRBD2. V trimming: 6 bases; J trimming: 3 bases; junction bases outside the gene matches: 7. CDR1 SGHTA and CDR2 FQGTGA come from the germline V gene. This CDR3 has 16 amino acids.

In its sample, this clone was seen once. The chain recombines TRBV10-1 with TRBJ2-1; D is perhaps TRBD1 (7 bases). This CDR3 has 12 residues. CDR1 WNHNN and CDR2 SYGVQD come from the germline V gene (reference sequence). The ends were cut back, 2 bases at V and 9 bases at J, with 8 bases in the middle. The CDR3 loop reads CASSEQGGEQFF. In DNA, the CDR3 is TGCGCCAGCAGTGAGCAGGGGGGTGAGCAGTTCTTC.

The V and J genes are TRBV5-1 and TRBJ2-2; no clear D. Germline V gives CDR1 SGHRS, CDR2 YFSETQ. V dropped 0 bases and J dropped 2 bases, with 11 bases sitting between them. The CDR3 is made up of 16 amino acids. CDR3 in DNA: TGCGCCAGCAGCTTGGGCCCAGGTGATAACACCGGGGAGCTGTTTTTT. Its translation is CASSLGPGDNTGELFF. Supplemented by reference TRBV5-1 and TRBJ2-2, the full variable domain reads KAGVTQTPRYLIKTRGQQVTLSCSPISGHRSVSWYQQTPGQGLQFLFEYFSETQRNKGNFPGRFSGRQFSNSRSEMNVSTLELGDSALYLCASSLGPGDNTGELFFGEGSRLTVL.